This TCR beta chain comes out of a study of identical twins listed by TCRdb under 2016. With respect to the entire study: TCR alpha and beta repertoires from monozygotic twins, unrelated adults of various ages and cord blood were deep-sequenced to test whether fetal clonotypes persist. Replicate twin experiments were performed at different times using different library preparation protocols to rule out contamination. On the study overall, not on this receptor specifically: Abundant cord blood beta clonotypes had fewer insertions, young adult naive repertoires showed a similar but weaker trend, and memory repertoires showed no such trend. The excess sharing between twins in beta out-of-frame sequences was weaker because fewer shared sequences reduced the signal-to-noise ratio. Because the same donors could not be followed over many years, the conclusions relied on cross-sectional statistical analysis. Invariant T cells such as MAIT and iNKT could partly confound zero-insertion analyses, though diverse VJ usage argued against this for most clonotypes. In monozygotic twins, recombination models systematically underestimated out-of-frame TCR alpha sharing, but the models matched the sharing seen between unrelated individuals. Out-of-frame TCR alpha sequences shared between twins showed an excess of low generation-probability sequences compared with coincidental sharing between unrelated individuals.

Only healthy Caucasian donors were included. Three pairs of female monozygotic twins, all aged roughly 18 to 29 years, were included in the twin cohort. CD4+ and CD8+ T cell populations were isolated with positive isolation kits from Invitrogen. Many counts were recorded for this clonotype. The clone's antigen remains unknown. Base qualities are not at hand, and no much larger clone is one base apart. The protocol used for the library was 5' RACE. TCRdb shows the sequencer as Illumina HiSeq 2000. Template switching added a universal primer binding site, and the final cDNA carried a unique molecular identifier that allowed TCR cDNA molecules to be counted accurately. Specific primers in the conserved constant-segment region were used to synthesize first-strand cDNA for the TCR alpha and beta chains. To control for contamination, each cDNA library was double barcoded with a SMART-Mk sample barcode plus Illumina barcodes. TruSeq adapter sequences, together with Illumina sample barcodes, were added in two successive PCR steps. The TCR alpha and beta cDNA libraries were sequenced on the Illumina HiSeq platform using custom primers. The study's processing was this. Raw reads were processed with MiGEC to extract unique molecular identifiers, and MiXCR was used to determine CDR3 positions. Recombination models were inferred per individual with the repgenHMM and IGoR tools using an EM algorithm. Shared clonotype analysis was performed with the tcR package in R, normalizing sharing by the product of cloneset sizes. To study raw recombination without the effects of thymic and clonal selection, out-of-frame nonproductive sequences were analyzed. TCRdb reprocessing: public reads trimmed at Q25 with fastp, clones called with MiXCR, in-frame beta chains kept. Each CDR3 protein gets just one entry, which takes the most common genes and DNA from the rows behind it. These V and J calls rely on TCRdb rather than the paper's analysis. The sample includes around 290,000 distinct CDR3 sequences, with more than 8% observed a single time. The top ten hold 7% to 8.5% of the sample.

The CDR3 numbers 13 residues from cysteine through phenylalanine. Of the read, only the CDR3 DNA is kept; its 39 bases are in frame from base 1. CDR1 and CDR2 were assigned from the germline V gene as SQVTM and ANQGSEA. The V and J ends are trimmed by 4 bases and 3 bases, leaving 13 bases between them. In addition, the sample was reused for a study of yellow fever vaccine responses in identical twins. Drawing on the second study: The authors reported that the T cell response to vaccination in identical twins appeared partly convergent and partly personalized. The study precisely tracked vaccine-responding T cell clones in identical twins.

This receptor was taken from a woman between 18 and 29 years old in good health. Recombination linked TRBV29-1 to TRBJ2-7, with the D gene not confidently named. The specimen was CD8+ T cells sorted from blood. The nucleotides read TGCAGCGTTGTCACTGACTCGATCTACGAGCAGTACTTC. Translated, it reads CSVVTDSIYEQYF.